The subject of this entry is one T cell receptor beta chain. The antigen is not known. For the second PCR, which ran for roughly 7 to 11 cycles, a sample-barcoded 5' primer and a J-beta primer mix were used. From the 5' RACE reads, TCRdb called clonotypes with MiXCR, one entry per CDR3 protein. There are about 400,000 distinct CDR3 sequences in the sample; roughly half occur only once, and under 65% lies in the top ten. Roughly 10 milliliters of peripheral blood were drawn from each donor into EDTA-treated tubes. This sample is part of a study of blood T cells in healthy people across ages. Findings and caveats of the study: Diversity was estimated from one million T cells, and these estimates were considered underestimates. Reliance upon unsorted PBMCs precluded definitive naive versus antigen-experienced comparison.

In germline, CDR1 is MGHDK, CDR2 SYGVNS. V lost 4 bases, J lost 8 bases, and 4 bases stayed unmatched. There are 13 residues in the CDR3. The chain uses TRBV25-1 and TRBJ1-2; 10 bases agree with TRBD1. The sequenced sample was blood. This TCR was recovered from a man in his sixties in good health. CDR3 protein: CASSGQGAGGYTF. CDR3 DNA sequence: TGTGCCAGCAGTGGACAGGGGGCGGGAGGCTACACCTTC.